Presented here are 13 T cell receptor beta chains from one specimen sequenced in a study of T cell clonotyping in hematopoietic cell transplantation. Only in-frame clones appear in the TCRdb table, and some are missing; sequencing was by immunoSEQ multiplex PCR. The repertoire includes 10,000 to 14,000 clones, roughly 87% of them detected once, and approximately 15% sits in the top ten. The input for sequencing was PBMCs, taken 100 days after allogeneic stem cell transplant. The receptors stem from a female patient in her 60s who had an allogeneic stem cell transplant from an unrelated donor, so the T cells may come from the graft donor. Some clones in this sample may be carry-over from other donors' samples.

The chain recombines TRBV9 with TRBJ2-7, with D perhaps matching TRBD1 or TRBD2 (5 bases each). Trimming cost V 0 bases and J 2 bases, with 12 bases left between them. CDR1 and CDR2 (germline): SGDLS, YYNGEE. The CDR3 has 15 residues. The CDR3 DNA follows: TGTGCCAGCAGCGTAGGATCAGGGACCGCCTACGAGCAGTACTTC. Residues: CASSVGSGTAYEQYF.

V gene TRBV29-1 combines with J gene TRBJ2-4; D gene uncertain. The ends were cut back, 0 bases at V and 7 bases at J, with 10 bases in the middle. CDR1 is SQVTM and CDR2 is ANQGSEA in the germline V gene. This CDR3 spans 13 amino acids. The CDR3 here is CSVEDGILNIQYF. The CDR3 bases are TGCAGCGTTGAAGACGGTATCTTGAACATTCAGTACTTC.

The rearrangement uses TRBV30 and TRBJ1-5; tentative D call: TRBD1 (5 bases). Germline V gene lookup returns CDR1 GTSNPN and CDR2 SVGIG (reference sequence). V was cut by 3 bases and J by 6 bases, with 12 bases left in between. The CDR3 sequence is 13 residues long. CDR3 protein: CAWSQGGSQPQHF. The CDR3, as DNA: TGTGCCTGGAGCCAGGGAGGTAGTCAGCCCCAGCATTTT.

This chain connects TRBV5-1 to TRBJ2-7, with 7 bases that match TRBD1. The CDR3 has 14 amino acids. Germline loops: CDR1 SGHRS, CDR2 YFSETQ. The J segment lost 3 bases and the V segment lost 0 bases, leaving 3 bases of the junction unmatched. CDR3 region: CASSLDRGDYEQYF. CDR3 DNA sequence: TGCGCCAGCAGCTTGGACAGGGGCGACTACGAGCAGTACTTC.

Turning to this clone: Other nucleotide sequences in the sample specify the same CDR3. This chain links TRBV5-6 with TRBJ2-1; 7 bases are shared with TRBD1. Losses at the gene ends were 2 bases for V and 4 bases for J; bases not matched to a gene: 6. CDR1 SGHDT and CDR2 YYEEEE come from the germline V gene. The CDR3 totals 15 residues. CDR3 sequence reads: CASSLGDRAYNEQFF. The CDR3 region has the DNA TGTGCCAGCAGCTTAGGGGACAGAGCATACAATGAGCAGTTCTTC.

This chain uses TRBV27 with TRBJ1-2, with 8 bases aligning to TRBD1. Trimming cost V 5 bases and J 8 bases; bases outside gene matches: 7. Germline-derived CDR1 and CDR2 are MNHEY and SMNVEV (reference sequence). The CDR3 has 13 amino acids. CDR3 nucleotides: TGTGCCAGCAGTCTTCAGGGGGCTGGGGGCTACACCTTC. Translating gives CASSLQGAGGYTF.

This clone was seen a single time. This chain uses TRBV27 with TRBJ2-3; TRBD2 matches 12 bases. With 3 bases clipped from V and 3 bases from J, the junction kept 10 bases outside the gene matches. CDR3 size: 18 residues. Germline V gene data show CDR1 as MNHEY and CDR2 as SMNVEV (reference sequence). CDR3 amino acids: CASSLTSGSFGGTDTQYF. CDR3 in DNA: TGTGCCAGCAGTTTGACTAGCGGGAGTTTCGGTGGGACAGATACGCAGTATTTT.

The CDR3 DNA is TGTGCCAGCAGTTTATCCGGGACCTTCGACGAGCAGTACTTC. This translates into CASSLSGTFDEQYF. The V call is TRBV28, the J call TRBJ2-7; D tentatively fits TRBD1 or TRBD2 (5 bases each). CDR1 and CDR2 (germline): MDHEN, SYDVKM. V lost 1 base, J lost 5 bases, and 12 bases lay in between. The CDR3 is made up of 14 amino acids.

The V gene is TRBV5-6, the J gene TRBJ2-5; 8 bases agree with TRBD2. Germline V gene sequence: CDR1 SGHDT, CDR2 YYEEEE. The CDR3 loop spans 14 amino acids. V shed 0 bases, J shed 9 bases, and the junction held 7 bases outside the gene matches. CDR3 nucleotide sequence: TGTGCCAGCAGCTTGGCCGGGGGGGACAATGCCCAGTACTTC. Protein sequence: CASSLAGGDNAQYF.

This clone was seen only once. The rearrangement uses TRBV30 and TRBJ2-1; weak D call: TRBD2 (5 bases). There are 14 residues in the CDR3. From germline, CDR1 is GTSNPN and CDR2 SVGIG (reference sequence). The V end lost 3 bases, the J end lost 5 bases, and 14 bases lay between the germline ends. The CDR3, as DNA: TGTGCCTGGAGAGTAGGGCTAGCAGACAATGAGCAGTTCTTC. Protein sequence: CAWRVGLADNEQFF.

This clone was seen more than once but under ten times. The chain combines TRBV25-1 with TRBJ2-1; D might be TRBD2 (6 bases). Germline loops: CDR1 MGHDK, CDR2 SYGVNS. The CDR3 totals 13 residues. Trimming removed 10 bases at V and 3 bases at J, with 13 bases between. The CDR3 loop reads CATSLDYYNEQFF. The CDR3 DNA reads as TGTGCCACCAGCCTGGACTACTACAATGAGCAGTTCTTC. The full variable domain, with the rest looked up from reference TRBV25-1 and TRBJ2-1, is EADIYQTPRYLVIGTGKKITLECSQTMGHDKMYWYQQDPGMELHLIHYSYGVNSTEKGDLSSESTVSRIRTEHFPLTLESARPSHTSQYLCATSLDYYNEQFFGPGTRLTVL.

The rearrangement joins TRBV7-6 to TRBJ2-1, with 11 bases identical to TRBD2. Per germline, CDR1 SGHVS and CDR2 FNYEAQ. J was trimmed by 7 bases and V by 3 bases; bases with no gene match: 5. This CDR3 region has 15 residues. CDR3 DNA sequence: TGTGCCAGCAGCTTCGGGACTAGCGGAGATAATGAGCAGTTCTTC. Its translation is CASSFGTSGDNEQFF.

The sample holds one count of this clone. The rearrangement uses TRBV30 and TRBJ2-7; D may match TRBD1 or TRBD2 (5 bases each). CDR1 GTSNPN and CDR2 SVGIG come from the germline V gene (reference sequence). The CDR3 consists of 15 residues. Trimming cost V 0 bases and J 0 bases, with 12 bases left between them. The CDR3 DNA reads TGTGCCTGGAGTGTAGTGGGACGGCCCTCCTACGAGCAGTACTTC. This translates into CAWSVVGRPSYEQYF.